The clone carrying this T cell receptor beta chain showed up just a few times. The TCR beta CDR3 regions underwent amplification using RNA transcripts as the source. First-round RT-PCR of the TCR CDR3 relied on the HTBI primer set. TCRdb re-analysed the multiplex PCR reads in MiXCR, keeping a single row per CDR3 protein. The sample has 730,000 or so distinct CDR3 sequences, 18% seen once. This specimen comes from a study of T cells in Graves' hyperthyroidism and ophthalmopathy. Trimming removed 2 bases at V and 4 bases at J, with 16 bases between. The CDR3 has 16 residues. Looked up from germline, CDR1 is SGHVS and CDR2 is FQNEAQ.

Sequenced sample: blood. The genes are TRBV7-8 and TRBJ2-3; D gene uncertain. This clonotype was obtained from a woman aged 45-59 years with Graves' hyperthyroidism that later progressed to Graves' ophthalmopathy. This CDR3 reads CASSLTLGGPADTQYF. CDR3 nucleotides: TGTGCCAGCAGCTTAACGTTGGGCGGTCCGGCAGATACGCAGTATTTT.